Listed here are 17 T cell receptor beta chains from one sample, sequenced in a study of TET2 disruption in CD19-targeted CAR T cells. The data were produced by immunoSEQ multiplex PCR, yet TCRdb's version contains in-frame clones alone and is incomplete. Across more than 25,000 clones, the top ten clones capture under 2.5% of the sample. The antigens for these receptors are not known. The treatment denotes: autologous CTL019 cells: CD19 CAR with 4-1BB and CD3 zeta domains. The sample here was CD8- CAR+ T cells sorted from cultured blood T cells, taken for CD19 CAR T cell therapy. Subset meaning: CD8-negative CAR-positive T cells from the infusion product. All receptors derive from a man between 70 and 80 years old with chronic lymphocytic leukemia.

A word on this clone: Relative to the germline gene, one junction end is altered; a read error may explain this. Read sequence stops 3 residues before the CDR3 end, and the germline J gene provides the missing end. This same CDR3 is encoded by further DNA sequences in the sample. The chain combines TRBV18 with TRBJ1-3, with D possibly matching TRBD1 (5 bases). The germline gives CDR1 KGHSH, CDR2 LQKENI. The CDR3 totals 14 residues. Incomplete CDR3 DNA: TGTGCCAGCTCACCGGGCAGGGCTGGAAACACT. Its translation is CASSPGRAGNT. The entire CDR3 reads CASSPGRAGNTIYF.

By frequency, this clone registers medium-sized (0.01 to 0.1%). Sequencing ends 3 residues short of the CDR3 end; the germline J gene provides the rest. The chain joins TRBV19 to TRBJ2-2; possible D gene TRBD1, 6 bases. With 5 bases removed from V and 1 base from J, the gap between germline ends came to 8 bases. CDR1 is LNHDA and CDR2 is SQIVND in the germline V gene (reference sequence). This CDR3 contains 14 residues. The CDR3 loop reads CASSQGLNTGELFF. The DNA read from the CDR3 is TGTGCCAGTAGTCAGGGGTTGAACACCGGGGAG.

Comments on this clone: The read stops 3 residues short of the end of the CDR3; the missing end is completed from the germline J gene. The chain has TRBV4-1 and TRBJ2-3; a possible D gene is TRBD2 (5 bases). Looked up from germline, CDR1 is MGHRA and CDR2 is YSYEKL. With 0 bases removed from V and 0 bases from J, the gap between germline ends came to 10 bases. CDR3 size: 16 residues. The CDR3 reads CASSQDPGSSTDTQYF. The CDR3 bases that were read are TGCGCCAGCAGCCAAGATCCGGGGAGTAGCACAGATACG.

Worth noting for this clone: The read falls 3 residues short of the CDR3 end, and the missing part is taken from the germline J gene. The chain employs TRBV29-1 and TRBJ1-1; D perhaps matches TRBD1 (5 bases). The CDR3 sequence is 15 residues long. V was cut by 1 base and J by 1 base, with 13 bases left in between. Germline CDR1 reads SQVTM; CDR2 reads ANQGSEA. The CDR3 bases that were read are TGCAGCGTTGAAGTAGCAGGGCAGAAGAACACTGAA. Protein sequence: CSVEVAGQKNTE. The whole CDR3 sequence is CSVEVAGQKNTEAFF.

Concerning this clone itself: The read is 3 residues too short to cover the CDR3 end, so that end is filled in from the germline J gene. Different DNA sequences within this sample yield the same CDR3. The gene calls are TRBV5-1 and TRBJ1-6, with 8 positions matching TRBD1. Germline loops: CDR1 SGHRS, CDR2 YFSETQ. V lost 4 bases and J lost 8; bases outside the gene matches: 8. This CDR3 is 15 amino acids long. Partial CDR3 DNA: TGCGCCAGCAGCCGACAGGGGCGCGGCGATTCACCC. This codes for CASSRQGRGDSP. Given in full, the CDR3 is CASSRQGRGDSPLHF.

On this clone itself: The DNA ends 3 residues before the CDR3 does, and the rest of the CDR3 is filled in from the germline J gene. The J gene is TRBJ2-7, the V gene TRBV11-2; 8 bases are shared with TRBD1. Germline loops: CDR1 SGHAT, CDR2 FQNNGV. The CDR3 spans 15 residues. Losses at the gene ends were 2 bases for V and 5 bases for J; bases not matched to a gene: 8. The sequenced part of the CDR3 DNA is TGTGCCAGCAGCTTACGGGCAGGGGGCCCCCACGAG. Amino acids: CASSLRAGGPHE. The whole CDR3 is CASSLRAGGPHEQYF.

Remarks on this clone: The sequence runs out 3 residues before the end of the CDR3; the remainder is reconstructed from the germline J gene. This chain uses TRBV23-1 with TRBJ2-5, with D perhaps assigned TRBD1 or TRBD2 (7 bases each). TRBV23-1 is recorded as an ORF, its role being uncertain. The CDR3 consists of 18 residues. Trimming took off 2 bases at V and 5 bases at J, with 24 bases between the two ends. CDR3 bases read: TGCGCCAGCAGTCAACCCACCTCCGACAGGGAGGGGTGGGAGACC. It is translated as CASSQPTSDREGWET. The entire CDR3 protein reads CASSQPTSDREGWETQYF.

For this clone: The read terminates 3 residues ahead of where the CDR3 ends, so the germline J gene completes it. The same CDR3 is also encoded by other DNA sequences in this sample. The chain employs TRBV6-4 and TRBJ1-2; 12 positions match TRBD1. CDR1 and CDR2 from the germline V gene are MRHNA and SNTAGT. This CDR3 is built from 16 residues. The sequenced part of the CDR3 DNA is TGTGCCAGCAATCGCTTTCCGGGACAGGGGGCGGGGGGC. This sequence encodes CASNRFPGQGAGG. In full, the CDR3 is CASNRFPGQGAGGYTF.

About this clone itself: The CDR3 is cut off 3 residues early in the read; its end comes from the germline J gene. The chain employs TRBV5-5 and TRBJ1-1, with 7 positions matching TRBD1. Looked up from germline, CDR1 is SGHKS and CDR2 is YYEKEE (reference sequence). The CDR3 is 14 amino acids. V lost 2 bases to trimming and J lost 2 bases; unmatched junction nucleotides: 3. The CDR3: CASSLWDSNTEAFF. Incomplete CDR3 DNA: TGTGCCAGCAGCTTATGGGACAGCAACACTGAA.

Regarding this clone: An end of the junction differs from the germline gene, which may be a read error. The DNA ends 3 residues before the CDR3 does, and the rest of the CDR3 is filled in from the germline J gene. Other DNA sequences from this sample encode an identical CDR3 as well. This chain joins TRBV12-3 or TRBV12-4 and TRBJ1-3, with 8 bases fitting TRBD1. The CDR3 totals 14 residues. CDR3 loop: CASSFSGQGNTIYF. The CDR3 DNA, read in part, is TGTGCCAGCAGTTTCTCCGGACAGGGAAACACT.

Details on this clone: Read data end 3 residues before the CDR3 end; the end is taken from the germline J gene. The V and J genes are TRBV5-6 and TRBJ1-2; 10 positions match TRBD1. Germline values: CDR1 SGHDT, CDR2 YYEEEE. Trimming cost V 0 bases and J 5 bases; bases outside gene matches: 1. The CDR3 length is 14 residues. The CDR3 reads CASSLGQGAYGYTF. CDR3 DNA, as far as it was read: TGTGCCAGCAGCTTGGGACAGGGGGCATATGGC.

On this clone: A read error may produce the germline difference seen at one junction end. From the germline J gene comes the end of the CDR3, since the read stops 3 residues before it. The sample holds other DNA sequences that translate to the same CDR3. The V call is TRBV7-8, the J call TRBJ1-3, with unresolved D. Looked up from germline, CDR1 is SGHVS and CDR2 is FQNEAQ. This CDR3 is built from 15 residues. CDR3 in amino acids: CASSPAAGSGNTIYF. The part of the CDR3 DNA that was read is TGTGCCAGCAGCCCCGCCGCGGGCTCTGGAAACACA.

Points on this clone: The CDR3 is cut off 3 residues early in the read; its end comes from the germline J gene. The rearrangement joins TRBV19 to TRBJ1-2; D is possibly TRBD1 (5 bases). CDR1 is LNHDA and CDR2 is SQIVND in the germline V gene (reference sequence). This CDR3 has 15 amino acids. The CDR3 loop is CASSIYGGSDNDYTF. The DNA read from the CDR3 is TGTGCCAGTAGTATCTACGGGGGATCCGACAATGAC.

The CDR3: CAISESRGRLNEQFF. The covered CDR3 bases are TGTGCCATCAGTGAGTCGAGGGGGCGGTTGAATGAG. This chain joins TRBV10-3 and TRBJ2-1; TRBD1 matches 7 bases. The CDR3 is cut off 3 residues early in the read; its end comes from the germline J gene. This CDR3 has 15 amino acids. The ends lost 0 bases at V and 7 bases at J; junction bases unmatched: 6. Germline-derived CDR1 and CDR2 are ENHRY and SYGVKD.

Details on this clone: The read ends 3 residues before the CDR3 terminus; that terminus is restored from the germline J gene. This sequence joins TRBV6-1 and TRBJ2-7; TRBD1 is a possible D gene (6 bases). Germline CDR1 and CDR2: MNHNS and SASEGT. The CDR3 sequence is 14 residues long. Trimming took off 0 bases at V and 3 bases at J, with 9 bases between the two ends. Partial CDR3 DNA: TGTGCCAGCAGTGAAGCCGGCAGGGGCTACGAG. Translating it yields CASSEAGRGYE. The CDR3 in full is CASSEAGRGYEQYF.

Concerning this clone: The read ends 3 residues before the CDR3 terminus; that terminus is restored from the germline J gene. This chain uses TRBV18 with TRBJ1-1; 7 positions agree with TRBD1. Germline assignment: CDR1 KGHSH and CDR2 LQKENI. This CDR3 contains 15 residues. The CDR3 protein is CASSPTQGMNTLAFF. The sequenced CDR3 bases are TGTGCCAGCTCACCGACACAGGGGATGAACACTCTA.

As concerns this clone: The read terminates 3 residues ahead of where the CDR3 ends, so the germline J gene completes it. The chain combines TRBV7-8 with TRBJ2-5, with 8 positions matching TRBD2. CDR1 is SGHVS and CDR2 is FQNEAQ in the germline V gene. The ends lost 1 base at V and 0 bases at J; junction bases unmatched: 1. CDR3 size: 15 residues. CDR3 DNA (partial): TGTGCCAGCAGCTTAGGGACTAGCAACCAAGAGACC. Encoded protein: CASSLGTSNQET. The complete CDR3 reads CASSLGTSNQETQYF. The full variable domain, in which reference TRBV7-8 and TRBJ2-5 provide the parts outside the CDR3, is GAGVSQSPRYKVAKRGQDVALRCDPISGHVSLFWYQQALGQGPEFLTYFQNEAQLDKSGLPSDRFFAERPEGSVSTLKIQRTQQEDSAVYLCASSLGTSNQETQYFGPGTRLLVL.